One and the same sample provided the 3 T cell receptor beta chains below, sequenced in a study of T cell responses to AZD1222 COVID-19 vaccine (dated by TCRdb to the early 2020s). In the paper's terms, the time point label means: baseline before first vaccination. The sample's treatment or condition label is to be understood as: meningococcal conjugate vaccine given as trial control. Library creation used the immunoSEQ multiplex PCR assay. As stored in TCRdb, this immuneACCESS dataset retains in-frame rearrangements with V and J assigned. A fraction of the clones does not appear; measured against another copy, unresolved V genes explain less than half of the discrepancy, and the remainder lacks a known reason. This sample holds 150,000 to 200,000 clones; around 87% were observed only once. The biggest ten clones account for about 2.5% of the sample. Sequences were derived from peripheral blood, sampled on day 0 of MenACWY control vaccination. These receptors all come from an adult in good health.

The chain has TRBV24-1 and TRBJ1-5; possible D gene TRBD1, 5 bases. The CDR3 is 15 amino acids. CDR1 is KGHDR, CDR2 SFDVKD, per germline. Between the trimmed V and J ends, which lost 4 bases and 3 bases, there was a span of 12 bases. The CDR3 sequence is CATSEKGNPNQPQHF. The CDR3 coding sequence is TGTGCCACCAGTGAGAAGGGGAACCCCAATCAGCCCCAGCATTTT.

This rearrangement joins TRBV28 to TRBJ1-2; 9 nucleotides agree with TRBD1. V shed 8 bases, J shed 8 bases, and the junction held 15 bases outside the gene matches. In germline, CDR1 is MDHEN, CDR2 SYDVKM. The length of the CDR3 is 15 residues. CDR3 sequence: CASALGDRVVKGYTF. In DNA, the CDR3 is TGTGCCAGCGCCCTGGGGGACAGGGTGGTAAAAGGCTACACCTTC.

The CDR3 DNA is TGTGCCTGGAGTTATGATCGGCTGTCAGGGGGTAATGAAAAACTGTTTTTT. Encoded protein: CAWSYDRLSGGNEKLFF. The chain links TRBV30 to TRBJ1-4; 7 bases line up with TRBD1. The germline CDR1 and CDR2 sequences are GTSNPN and SVGIG (reference sequence). The CDR3 loop spans 17 amino acids. The trim removed 2 bases at V and 4 bases at J, leaving 13 bases unmatched.